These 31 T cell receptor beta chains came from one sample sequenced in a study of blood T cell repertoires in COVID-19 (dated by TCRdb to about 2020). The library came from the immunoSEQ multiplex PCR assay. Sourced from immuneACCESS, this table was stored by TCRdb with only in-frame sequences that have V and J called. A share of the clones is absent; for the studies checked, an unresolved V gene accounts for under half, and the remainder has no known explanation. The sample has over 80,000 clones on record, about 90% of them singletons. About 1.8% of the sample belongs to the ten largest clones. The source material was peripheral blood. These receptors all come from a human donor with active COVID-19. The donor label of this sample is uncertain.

The CDR3 loop is CASSLIPSGGGTGELFF. DNA of the CDR3: TGTGCCAGCAGCCTAATCCCTAGCGGGGGTGGCACCGGGGAGCTGTTTTTT. The chain combines TRBV7-3 with TRBJ2-2; TRBD2 agrees at 10 bases. From germline, CDR1 is SGHTA and CDR2 FQGTGA. The CDR3 is 17 amino acids. The ends lost 5 bases at V and 4 bases at J; junction bases unmatched: 10.

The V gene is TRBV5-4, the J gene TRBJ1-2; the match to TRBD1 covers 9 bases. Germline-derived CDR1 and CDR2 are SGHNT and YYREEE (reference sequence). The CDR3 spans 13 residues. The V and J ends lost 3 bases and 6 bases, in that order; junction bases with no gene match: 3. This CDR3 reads CASSYRDRDGYTF. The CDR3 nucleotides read TGTGCCAGCAGCTATCGGGACAGGGATGGCTACACCTTC.

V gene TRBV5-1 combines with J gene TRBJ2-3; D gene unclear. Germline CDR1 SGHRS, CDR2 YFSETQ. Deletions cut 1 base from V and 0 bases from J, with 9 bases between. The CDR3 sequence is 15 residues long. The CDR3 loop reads CASSLTRSSTDTQYF. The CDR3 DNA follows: TGCGCCAGCAGCTTGACGAGATCTAGCACAGATACGCAGTATTTT.

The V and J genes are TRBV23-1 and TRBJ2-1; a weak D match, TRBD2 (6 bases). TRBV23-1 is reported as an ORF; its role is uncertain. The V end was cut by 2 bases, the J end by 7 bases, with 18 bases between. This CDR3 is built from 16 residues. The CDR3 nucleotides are TGCGCCAGCAGTCAACACCCGCCGGGACTGCAGAATGAGCAGTTCTTC. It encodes CASSQHPPGLQNEQFF.

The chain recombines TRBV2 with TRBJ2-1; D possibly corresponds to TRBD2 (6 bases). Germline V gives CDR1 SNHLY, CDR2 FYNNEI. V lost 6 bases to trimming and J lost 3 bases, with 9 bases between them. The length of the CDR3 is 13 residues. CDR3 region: CASRWGDYNEQFF. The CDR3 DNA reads TGTGCCAGCAGGTGGGGGGACTACAATGAGCAGTTCTTC.

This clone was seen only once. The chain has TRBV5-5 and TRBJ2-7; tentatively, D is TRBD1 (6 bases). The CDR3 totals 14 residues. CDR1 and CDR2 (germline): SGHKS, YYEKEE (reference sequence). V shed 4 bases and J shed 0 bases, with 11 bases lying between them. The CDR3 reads CASSRTGSSYEQYF. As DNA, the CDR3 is TGTGCCAGCAGCCGTACAGGGAGCTCCTACGAGCAGTACTTC.

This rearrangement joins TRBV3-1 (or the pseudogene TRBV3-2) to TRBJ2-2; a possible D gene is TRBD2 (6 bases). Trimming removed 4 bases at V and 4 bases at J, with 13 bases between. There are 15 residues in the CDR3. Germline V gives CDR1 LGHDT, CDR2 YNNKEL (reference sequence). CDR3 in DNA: TGTGCCAGCAGCCCGACGGCGGGGATCACCGGGGAGCTGTTTTTT. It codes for CASSPTAGITGELFF.

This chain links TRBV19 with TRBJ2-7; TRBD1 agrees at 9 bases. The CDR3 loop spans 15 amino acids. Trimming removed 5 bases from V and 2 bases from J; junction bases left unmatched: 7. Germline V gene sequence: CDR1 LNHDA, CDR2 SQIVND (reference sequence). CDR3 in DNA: TGTGCCAGTAGTTTGGACAGGGGCAGACCCTACGAGCAGTACTTC. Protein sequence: CASSLDRGRPYEQYF.

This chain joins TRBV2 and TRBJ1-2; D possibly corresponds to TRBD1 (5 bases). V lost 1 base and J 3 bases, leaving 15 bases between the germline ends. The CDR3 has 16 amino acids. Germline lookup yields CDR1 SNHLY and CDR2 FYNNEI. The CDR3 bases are TGTGCCAGCAGTGAAGGGGTAGCAGGGTTGTACTATGGCTACACCTTC. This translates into CASSEGVAGLYYGYTF. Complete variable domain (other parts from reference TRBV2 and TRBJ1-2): EPEVTQTPSHQVTQMGQEVILRCVPISNHLYFYWYRQILGQKVEFLVSFYNNEISEKSEIFDDQFSVERPDGSNFTLKIRSTKLEDSAMYFCASSEGVAGLYYGYTFGSGTRLTVV.

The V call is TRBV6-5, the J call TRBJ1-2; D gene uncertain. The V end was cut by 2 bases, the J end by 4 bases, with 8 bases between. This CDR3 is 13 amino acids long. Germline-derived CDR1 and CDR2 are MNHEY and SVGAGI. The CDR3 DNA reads TGTGCCAGCAGTTACAACTCCCCCTATGGCTACACCTTC. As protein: CASSYNSPYGYTF.

This chain's CDR3 is CASSAQGDAQETQYF. CDR3 nucleotide sequence: TGTGCCAGCAGCGCGCAGGGGGACGCCCAAGAGACCCAGTACTTC. The rearrangement uses TRBV9 and TRBJ2-5; 7 bases are shared with TRBD1. V gave up 3 bases and J gave up 1 base; unmatched junction bases: 6. CDR1 SGDLS and CDR2 YYNGEE come from the germline V gene. This CDR3 is built from 15 residues.

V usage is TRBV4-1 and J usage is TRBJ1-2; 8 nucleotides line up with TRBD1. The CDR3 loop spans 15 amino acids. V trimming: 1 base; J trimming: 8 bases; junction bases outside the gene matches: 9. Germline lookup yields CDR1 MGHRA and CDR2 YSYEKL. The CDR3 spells CASSQGTGLSGGYTF. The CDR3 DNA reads TGCGCCAGCAGCCAAGGGACAGGGTTATCTGGGGGCTACACCTTC.

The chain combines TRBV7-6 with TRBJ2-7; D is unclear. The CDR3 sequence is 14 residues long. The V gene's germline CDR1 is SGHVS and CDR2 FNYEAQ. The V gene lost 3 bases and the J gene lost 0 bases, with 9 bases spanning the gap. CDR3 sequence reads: CASSLAGLSYEQYF. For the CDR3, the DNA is TGTGCCAGCAGCTTGGCAGGCCTCTCCTACGAGCAGTACTTC.

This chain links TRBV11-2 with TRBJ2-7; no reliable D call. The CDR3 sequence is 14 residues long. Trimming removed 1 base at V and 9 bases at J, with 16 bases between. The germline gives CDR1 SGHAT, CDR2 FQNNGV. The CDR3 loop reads CASSLGMGIAGQYF. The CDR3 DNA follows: TGTGCCAGCAGCTTAGGGATGGGCATCGCCGGGCAGTACTTC.

In DNA, the CDR3 is TGTGCCAGCAGTTACGTGGTAGCGGGGGACTTATCGTGGGAGACCCAGTACTTC. Protein: CASSYVVAGDLSWETQYF. The rearrangement uses TRBV6-2 or TRBV6-3 and TRBJ2-5; 9 bases map to TRBD2. The CDR3 spans 18 residues. The germline V gene has CDR1 MNHEY and CDR2 SVGEGT. With V trimmed by 2 bases and J by 5 bases, 15 bases remained unmatched.

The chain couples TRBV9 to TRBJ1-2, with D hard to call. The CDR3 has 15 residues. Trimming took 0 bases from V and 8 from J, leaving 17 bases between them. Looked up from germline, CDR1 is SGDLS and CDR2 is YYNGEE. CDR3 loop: CASSVALRGLRGYTF. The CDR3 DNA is TGTGCCAGCAGCGTAGCCTTAAGAGGATTGAGGGGCTACACCTTC.

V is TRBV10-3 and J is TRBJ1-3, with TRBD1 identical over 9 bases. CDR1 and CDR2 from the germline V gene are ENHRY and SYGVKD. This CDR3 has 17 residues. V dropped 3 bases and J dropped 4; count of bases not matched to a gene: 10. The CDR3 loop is CAISDQKPGQGGNTIYF. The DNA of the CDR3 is TGTGCCATCAGTGACCAAAAGCCGGGACAGGGCGGAAACACCATATATTTT.

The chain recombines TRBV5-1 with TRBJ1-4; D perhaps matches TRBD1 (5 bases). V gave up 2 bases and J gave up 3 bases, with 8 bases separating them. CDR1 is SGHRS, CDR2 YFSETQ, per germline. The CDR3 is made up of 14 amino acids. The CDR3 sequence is CASSFDSANEKLFF. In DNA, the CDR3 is TGCGCCAGCAGCTTCGACAGTGCTAATGAAAAACTGTTTTTT.

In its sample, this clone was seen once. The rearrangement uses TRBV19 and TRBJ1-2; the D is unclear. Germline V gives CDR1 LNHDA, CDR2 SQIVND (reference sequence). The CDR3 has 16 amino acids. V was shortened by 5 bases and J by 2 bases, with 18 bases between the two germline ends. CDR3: CASSQGAPPANYGYTF. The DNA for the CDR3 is TGTGCCAGTAGTCAAGGAGCACCGCCAGCCAACTATGGCTACACCTTC.

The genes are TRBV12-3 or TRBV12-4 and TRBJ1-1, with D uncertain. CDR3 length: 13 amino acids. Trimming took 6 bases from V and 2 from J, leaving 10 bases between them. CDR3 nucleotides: TGTGCCAGCAGAACGACAAGAAACACTGAAGCTTTCTTT. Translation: CASRTTRNTEAFF.

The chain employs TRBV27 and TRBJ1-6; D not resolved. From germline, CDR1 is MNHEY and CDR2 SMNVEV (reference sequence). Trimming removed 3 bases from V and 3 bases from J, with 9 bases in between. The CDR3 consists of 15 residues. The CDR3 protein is CASSFSVNYNSPLHF. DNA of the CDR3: TGTGCCAGCAGTTTTTCGGTCAACTATAATTCACCCCTCCACTTT.

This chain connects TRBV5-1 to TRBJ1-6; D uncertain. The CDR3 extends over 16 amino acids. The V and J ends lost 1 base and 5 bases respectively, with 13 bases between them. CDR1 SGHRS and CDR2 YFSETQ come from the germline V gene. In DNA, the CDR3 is TGCGCCAGCAGCTTGCCGTCAGGAGGCCATAATTCACCCCTCCACTTT. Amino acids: CASSLPSGGHNSPLHF.

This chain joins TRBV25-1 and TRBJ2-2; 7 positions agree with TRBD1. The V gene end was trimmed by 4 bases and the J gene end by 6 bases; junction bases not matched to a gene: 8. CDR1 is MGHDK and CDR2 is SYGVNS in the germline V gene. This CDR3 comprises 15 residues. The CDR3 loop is CASSGPDRVSGELFF. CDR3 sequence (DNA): TGTGCCAGCAGTGGGCCAGACAGGGTATCCGGGGAGCTGTTTTTT.

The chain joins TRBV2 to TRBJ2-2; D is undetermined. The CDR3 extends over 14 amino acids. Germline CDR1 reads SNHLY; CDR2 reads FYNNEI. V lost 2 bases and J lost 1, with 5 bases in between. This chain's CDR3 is CASSEQVNTGELFF. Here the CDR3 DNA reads TGTGCCAGCAGTGAACAGGTGAACACCGGGGAGCTGTTTTTT.

CDR3 in amino acids: CASSQDREAGGPETQYF. CDR3 sequence (DNA): TGTGCCAGCAGCCAAGATCGTGAAGCGGGGGGGCCTGAGACCCAGTACTTC. The rearrangement uses TRBV3-1 (or the pseudogene TRBV3-2) and TRBJ2-5, with 10 bases matching TRBD2. Germline V gene data show CDR1 as LGHDT and CDR2 as YNNKEL (reference sequence). V lost 0 bases and J lost 5; bases outside the gene matches: 9. The CDR3 totals 17 residues.

As DNA, the CDR3 is TGTGCCAGCAGCTTAGATACGCGGCGCGAGCAGTACTTC. It codes for CASSLDTRREQYF. V usage is TRBV11-1 and J usage is TRBJ2-7; D not resolved. CDR3 length: 13 residues. The germline V gene encodes CDR1 SGHAT and CDR2 FQDESV (reference sequence). Trimming removed 1 base from V and 6 bases from J, with 10 bases in between.

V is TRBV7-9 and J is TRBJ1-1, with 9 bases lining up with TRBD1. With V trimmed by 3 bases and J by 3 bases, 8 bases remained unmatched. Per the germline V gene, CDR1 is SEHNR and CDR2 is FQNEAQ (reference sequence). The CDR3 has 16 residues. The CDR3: CASSLPATGGHTEAFF. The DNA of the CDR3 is TGTGCCAGCAGCTTGCCCGCAACAGGGGGCCACACTGAAGCTTTCTTT.

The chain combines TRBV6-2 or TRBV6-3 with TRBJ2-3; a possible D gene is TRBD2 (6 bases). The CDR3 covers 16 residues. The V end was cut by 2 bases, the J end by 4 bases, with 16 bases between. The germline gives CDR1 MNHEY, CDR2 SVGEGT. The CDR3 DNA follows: TGTGCCAGCAGTTACGGGGACTCCCTCAGGGCAGATACGCAGTATTTT. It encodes CASSYGDSLRADTQYF.

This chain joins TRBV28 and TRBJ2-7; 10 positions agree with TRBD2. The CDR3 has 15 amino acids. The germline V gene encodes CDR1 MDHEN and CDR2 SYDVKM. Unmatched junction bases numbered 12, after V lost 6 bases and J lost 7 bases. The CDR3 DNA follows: TGTGCCAGCAGCTCTAGCGGGGGATCCCTGGGGGAGCAGTACTTC. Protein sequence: CASSSSGGSLGEQYF.

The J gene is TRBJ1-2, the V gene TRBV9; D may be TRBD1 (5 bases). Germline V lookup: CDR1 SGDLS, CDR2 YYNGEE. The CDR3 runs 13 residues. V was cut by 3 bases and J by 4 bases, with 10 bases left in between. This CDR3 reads CASSGGEGYGYTF. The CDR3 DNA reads TGTGCCAGCAGCGGAGGGGAGGGCTATGGCTACACCTTC.

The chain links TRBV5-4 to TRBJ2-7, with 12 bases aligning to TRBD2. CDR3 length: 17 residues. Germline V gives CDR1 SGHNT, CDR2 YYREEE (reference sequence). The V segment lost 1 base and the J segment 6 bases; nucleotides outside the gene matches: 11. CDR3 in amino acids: CASSLILAGGLGGEQYF. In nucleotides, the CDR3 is TGTGCCAGCAGCTTGATCCTAGCGGGGGGGCTAGGGGGCGAGCAGTACTTC. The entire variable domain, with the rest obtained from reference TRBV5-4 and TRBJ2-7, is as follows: ETGVTQSPTHLIKTRGQQVTLRCSSQSGHNTVSWYQQALGQGPQFIFQYYREEENGRGNFPPRFSGLQFPNYSSELNVNALELDDSALYLCASSLILAGGLGGEQYFGPGTRLTVT.